This TCR beta chain was observed in a study of regulatory and conventional T cells in RAG deficiency. Notes on the study in general: Shorter CDR3s in all patient subsets; >90% Treg-Tconv overlap in Omenn. Omenn syndrome and CID/AS patients had roughly 100-fold fewer unique Treg TCR beta sequences, versus approximately 10-fold elsewhere.

Of note for this clone: Its specificity is unknown.

CDR3 length: 17 amino acids. The V end was cut by 0 bases, the J end by 0 bases, with 15 bases between. Germline CDR1 and CDR2: GTSNPN and SVGIG (reference sequence). Only in-frame clones appear in the TCRdb table, and some are missing; sequencing was by immunoSEQ multiplex PCR. This sample has 34,000 or so clones, with 75% to 90% found just once. These sequences were also reported in another study, on regulatory T cells. That source notes: The primer mix had 52 TRBV and 13 TRBJ primers. Regulatory T cells showed the strongest V-J pair restriction and V/J gene skewing among patient repertoires.

The gene calls are TRBV30 and TRBJ1-3; D is unclear. The TCR originated in a human donor in good health. The specimen sequenced was CD8+ T cells sorted from blood. CDR3: CAWSVDSHLFSGNTIYF. The CDR3 DNA sequence: TGTGCCTGGAGTGTGGATTCACACCTTTTCTCTGGAAACACCATATATTTT.